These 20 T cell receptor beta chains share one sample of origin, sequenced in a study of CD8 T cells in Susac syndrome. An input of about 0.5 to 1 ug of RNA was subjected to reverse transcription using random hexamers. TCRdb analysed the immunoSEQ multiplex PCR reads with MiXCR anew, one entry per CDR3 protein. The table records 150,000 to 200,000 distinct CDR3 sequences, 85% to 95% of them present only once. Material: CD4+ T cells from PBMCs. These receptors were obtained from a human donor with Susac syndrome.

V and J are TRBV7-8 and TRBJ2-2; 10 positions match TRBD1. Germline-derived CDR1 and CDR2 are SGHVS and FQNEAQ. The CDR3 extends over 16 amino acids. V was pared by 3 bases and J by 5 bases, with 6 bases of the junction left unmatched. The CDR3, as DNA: TGTGCCAGCAGCTTTTCGGACAGGGGGTGGACCGGGGAGCTGTTTTTT. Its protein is CASSFSDRGWTGELFF.

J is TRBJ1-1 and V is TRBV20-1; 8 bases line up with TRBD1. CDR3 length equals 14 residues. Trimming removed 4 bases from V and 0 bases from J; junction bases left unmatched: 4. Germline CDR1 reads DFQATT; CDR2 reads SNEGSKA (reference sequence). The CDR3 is CSATGTGLNTEAFF. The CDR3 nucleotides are TGCAGTGCTACCGGGACAGGCCTGAACACTGAAGCTTTCTTT.

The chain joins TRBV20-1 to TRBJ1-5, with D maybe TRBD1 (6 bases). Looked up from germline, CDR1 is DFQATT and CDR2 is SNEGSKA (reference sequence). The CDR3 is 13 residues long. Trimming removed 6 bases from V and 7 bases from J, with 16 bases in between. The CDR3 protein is CSARGGAGQPQHF. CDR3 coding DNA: TGCAGTGCGAGGGGGGGGGCCGGGCAGCCCCAGCATTTT.

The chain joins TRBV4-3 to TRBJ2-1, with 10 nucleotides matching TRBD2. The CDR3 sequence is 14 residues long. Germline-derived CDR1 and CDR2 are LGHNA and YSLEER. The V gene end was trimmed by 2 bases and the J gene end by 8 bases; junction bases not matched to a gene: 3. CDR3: CASSQLAGVDEQFF. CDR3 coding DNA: TGCGCCAGCAGCCAACTAGCGGGAGTCGATGAGCAGTTCTTC.

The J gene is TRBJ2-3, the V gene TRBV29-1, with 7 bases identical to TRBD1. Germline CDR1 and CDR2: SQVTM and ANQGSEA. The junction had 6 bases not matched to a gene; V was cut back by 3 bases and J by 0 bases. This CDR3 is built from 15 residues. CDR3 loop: CSVDRQGVSTDTQYF. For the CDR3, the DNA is TGCAGCGTTGACCGACAGGGAGTTAGCACAGATACGCAGTATTTT.

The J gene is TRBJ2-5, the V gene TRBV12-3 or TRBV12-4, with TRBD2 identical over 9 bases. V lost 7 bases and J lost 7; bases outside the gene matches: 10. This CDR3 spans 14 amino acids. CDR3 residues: CASTRGGVGRTQYF. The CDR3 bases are TGTGCCAGCACGCGGGGGGGCGTTGGTCGGACCCAGTACTTC.

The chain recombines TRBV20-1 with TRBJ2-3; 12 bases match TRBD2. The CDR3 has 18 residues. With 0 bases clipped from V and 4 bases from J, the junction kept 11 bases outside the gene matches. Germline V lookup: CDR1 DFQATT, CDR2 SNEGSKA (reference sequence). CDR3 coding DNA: TGCAGTGCTAGAGATCGAGGTGGAACTAGCGGGGGGTCAGATACGCAGTATTTT. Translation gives CSARDRGGTSGGSDTQYF.

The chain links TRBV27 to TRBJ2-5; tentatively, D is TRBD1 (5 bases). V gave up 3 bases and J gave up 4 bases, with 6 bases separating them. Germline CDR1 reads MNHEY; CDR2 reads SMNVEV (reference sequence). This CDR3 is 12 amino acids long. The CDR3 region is CASSFQGETQYF. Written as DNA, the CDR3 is TGTGCCAGCAGTTTTCAGGGAGAGACCCAGTACTTC.

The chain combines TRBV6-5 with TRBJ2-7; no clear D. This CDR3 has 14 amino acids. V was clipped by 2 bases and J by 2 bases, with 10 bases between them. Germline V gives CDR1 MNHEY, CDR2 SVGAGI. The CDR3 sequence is CASSYTAEPYEQYF. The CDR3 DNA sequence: TGTGCCAGCAGTTACACCGCGGAGCCCTACGAGCAGTACTTC.

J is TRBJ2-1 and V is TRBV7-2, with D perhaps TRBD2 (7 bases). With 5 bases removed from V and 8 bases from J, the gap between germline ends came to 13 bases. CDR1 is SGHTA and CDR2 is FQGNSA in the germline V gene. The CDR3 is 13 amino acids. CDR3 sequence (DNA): TGTGCCAGCAGCCCCGGGGGGCAGGATGAGCAGTTCTTC. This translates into CASSPGGQDEQFF.

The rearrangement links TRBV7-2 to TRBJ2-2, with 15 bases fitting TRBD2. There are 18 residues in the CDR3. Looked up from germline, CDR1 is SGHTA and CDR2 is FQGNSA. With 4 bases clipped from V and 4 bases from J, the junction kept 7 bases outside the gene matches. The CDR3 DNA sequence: TGTGCCAGCAGCTCCCAGGGACTAGCGGGGGGCGTCACCGGGGAGCTGTTTTTT. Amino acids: CASSSQGLAGGVTGELFF.

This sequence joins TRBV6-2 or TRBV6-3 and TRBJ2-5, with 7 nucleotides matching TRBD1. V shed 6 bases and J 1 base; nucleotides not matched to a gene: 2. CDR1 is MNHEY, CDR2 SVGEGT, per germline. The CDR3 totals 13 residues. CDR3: CASRGTVQETQYF. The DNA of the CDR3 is TGTGCCAGCAGAGGGACAGTCCAAGAGACCCAGTACTTC.

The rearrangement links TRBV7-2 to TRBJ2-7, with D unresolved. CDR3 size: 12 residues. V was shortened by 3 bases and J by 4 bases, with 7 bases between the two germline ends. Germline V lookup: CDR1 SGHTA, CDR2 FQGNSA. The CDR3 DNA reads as TGTGCCAGCAGCTTTGCCTCTTACGAGCAGTACTTC. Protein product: CASSFASYEQYF.

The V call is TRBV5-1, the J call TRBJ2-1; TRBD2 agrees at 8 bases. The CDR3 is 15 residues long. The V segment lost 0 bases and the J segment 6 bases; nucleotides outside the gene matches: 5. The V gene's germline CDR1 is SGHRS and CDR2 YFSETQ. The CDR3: CASSLVERGLNEQFF. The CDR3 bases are TGCGCCAGCAGCTTGGTAGAGCGGGGGCTCAATGAGCAGTTCTTC. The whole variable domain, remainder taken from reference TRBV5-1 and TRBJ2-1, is KAGVTQTPRYLIKTRGQQVTLSCSPISGHRSVSWYQQTPGQGLQFLFEYFSETQRNKGNFPGRFSGRQFSNSRSEMNVSTLELGDSALYLCASSLVERGLNEQFFGPGTRLTVL.

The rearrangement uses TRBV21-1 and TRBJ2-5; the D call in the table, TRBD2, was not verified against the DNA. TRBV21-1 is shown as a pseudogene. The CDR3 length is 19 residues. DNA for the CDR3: TGTGCCAGCAGCAAATGTGTGGCACCGCCGGGAGGGAAAGGGGAGACCCAGTACTTC. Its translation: CASSKCVAPPGGKGETQYF.

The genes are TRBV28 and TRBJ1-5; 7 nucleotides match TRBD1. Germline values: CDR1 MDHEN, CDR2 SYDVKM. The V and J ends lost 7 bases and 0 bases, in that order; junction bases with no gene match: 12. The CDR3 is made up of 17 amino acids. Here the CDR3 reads CASKSPGQRYSNQPQHF. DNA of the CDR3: TGTGCCAGCAAATCCCCGGGACAGAGATATAGCAATCAGCCCCAGCATTTT.

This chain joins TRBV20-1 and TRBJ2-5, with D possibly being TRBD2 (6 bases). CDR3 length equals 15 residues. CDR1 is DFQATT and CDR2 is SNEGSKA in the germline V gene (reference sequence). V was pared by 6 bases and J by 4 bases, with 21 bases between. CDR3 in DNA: TGCAGTGCCTCGGGCGGGGCGAACGACGGAGAGACCCAGTACTTC. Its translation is CSASGGANDGETQYF.

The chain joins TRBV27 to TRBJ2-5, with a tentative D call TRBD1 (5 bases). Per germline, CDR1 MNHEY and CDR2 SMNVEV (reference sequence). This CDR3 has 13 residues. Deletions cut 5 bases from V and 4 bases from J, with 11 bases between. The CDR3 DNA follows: TGTGCCAGCAGTAAAACAGGTCCAGAGACCCAGTACTTC. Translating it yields CASSKTGPETQYF.

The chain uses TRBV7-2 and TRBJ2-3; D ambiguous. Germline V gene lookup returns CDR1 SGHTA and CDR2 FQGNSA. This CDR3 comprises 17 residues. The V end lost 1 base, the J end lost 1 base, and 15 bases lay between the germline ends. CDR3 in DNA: TGTGCCAGCAGCTTAGTAAGGCCCTGGGCTGGCACAGATACGCAGTATTTT. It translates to CASSLVRPWAGTDTQYF.

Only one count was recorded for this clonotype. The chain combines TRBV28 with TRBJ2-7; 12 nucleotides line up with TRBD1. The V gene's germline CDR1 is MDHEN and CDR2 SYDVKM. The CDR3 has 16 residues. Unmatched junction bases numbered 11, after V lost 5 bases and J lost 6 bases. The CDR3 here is CASSPAGTGGEAEQYF. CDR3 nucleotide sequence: TGTGCCAGCAGTCCCGCCGGGACAGGGGGCGAGGCCGAGCAGTACTTC.